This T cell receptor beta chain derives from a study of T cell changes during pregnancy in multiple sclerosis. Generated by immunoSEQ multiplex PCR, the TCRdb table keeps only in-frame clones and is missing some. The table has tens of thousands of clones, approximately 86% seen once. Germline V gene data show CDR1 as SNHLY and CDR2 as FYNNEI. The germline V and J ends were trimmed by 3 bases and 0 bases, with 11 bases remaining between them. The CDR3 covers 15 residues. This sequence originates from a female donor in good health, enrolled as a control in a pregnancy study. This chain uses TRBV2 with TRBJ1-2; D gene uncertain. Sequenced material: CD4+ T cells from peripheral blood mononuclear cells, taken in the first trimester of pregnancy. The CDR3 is CASSEARNPNYGYTF. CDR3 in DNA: TGTGCCAGCAGTGAGGCTCGTAATCCTAACTATGGCTACACCTTC.